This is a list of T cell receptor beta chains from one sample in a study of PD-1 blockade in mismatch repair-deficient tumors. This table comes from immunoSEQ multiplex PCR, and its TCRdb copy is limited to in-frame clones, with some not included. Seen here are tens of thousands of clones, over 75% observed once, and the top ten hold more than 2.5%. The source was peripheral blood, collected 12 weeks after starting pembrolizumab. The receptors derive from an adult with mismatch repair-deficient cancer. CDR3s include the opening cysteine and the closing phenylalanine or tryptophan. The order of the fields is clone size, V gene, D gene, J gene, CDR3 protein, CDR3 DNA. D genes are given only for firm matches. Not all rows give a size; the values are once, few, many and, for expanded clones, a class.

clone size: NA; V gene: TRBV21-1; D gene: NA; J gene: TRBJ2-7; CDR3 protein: CASSEQGVGYEQYF; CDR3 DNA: TGTGCCAGCAGCGAGCAGGGTGTCGGCTACGAGCAGTACTTC
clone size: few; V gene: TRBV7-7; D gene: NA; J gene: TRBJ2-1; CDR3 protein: CASSLGQYNEQFF; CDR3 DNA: TGTGCTAGCAGCTTAGGACAGTACAATGAGCAGTTCTTC
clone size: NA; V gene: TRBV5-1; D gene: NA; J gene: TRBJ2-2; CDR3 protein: CASEGMDSFTGELFF; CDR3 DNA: TGCGCCAGCGAAGGTATGGACAGCTTCACCGGGGAGCTGTTTTTT
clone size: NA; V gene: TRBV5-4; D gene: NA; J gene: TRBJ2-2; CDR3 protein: CASSAGAGELFF; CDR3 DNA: TGTGCCAGCAGCGCCGGTGCCGGGGAGCTGTTTTTT
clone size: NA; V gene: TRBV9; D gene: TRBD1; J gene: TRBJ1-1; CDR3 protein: CASSATGGGTEAFF; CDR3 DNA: TGTGCCAGCAGCGCCACAGGGGGAGGCACTGAAGCTTTCTTT
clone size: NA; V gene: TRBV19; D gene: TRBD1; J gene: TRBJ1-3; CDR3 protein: CASRDDRGESGNTIYF; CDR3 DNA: TGTGCCAGTAGGGACGACAGGGGGGAATCTGGAAACACCATATATTTT
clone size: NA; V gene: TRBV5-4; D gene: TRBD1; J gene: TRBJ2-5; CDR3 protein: CASSGDSQETQYF; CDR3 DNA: TGTGCCAGCAGCGGGGACAGCCAAGAGACCCAGTACTTC
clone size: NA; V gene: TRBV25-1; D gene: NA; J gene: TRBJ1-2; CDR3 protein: CASSESFQGNYGYTF; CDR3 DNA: TGTGCCAGCAGTGAGTCCTTCCAGGGGAACTATGGCTACACCTTC
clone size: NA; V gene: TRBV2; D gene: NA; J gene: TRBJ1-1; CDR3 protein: CASSYLGAFF; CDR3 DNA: TGTGCCAGCAGTTACTTGGGGGCTTTCTTT
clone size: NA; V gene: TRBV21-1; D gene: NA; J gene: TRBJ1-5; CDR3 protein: CASSKVGRGTSNQPQHF; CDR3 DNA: NA
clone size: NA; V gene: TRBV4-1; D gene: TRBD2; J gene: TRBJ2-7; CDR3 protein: CASSHASGTYEQYF; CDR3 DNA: TGCGCCAGCAGCCACGCTAGCGGGACCTACGAGCAGTACTTC
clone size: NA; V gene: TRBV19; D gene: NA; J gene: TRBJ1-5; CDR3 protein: CASTITGGPHQPQHF; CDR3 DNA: TGTGCCAGTACCATCACGGGGGGGCCCCATCAGCCCCAGCATTTT
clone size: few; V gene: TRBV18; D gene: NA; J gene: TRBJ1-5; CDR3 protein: CASSWGVSQPQHF; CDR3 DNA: TGTGCCAGCTCATGGGGCGTGAGCCAGCCCCAGCATTTT
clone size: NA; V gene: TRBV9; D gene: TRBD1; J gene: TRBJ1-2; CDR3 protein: CASSGQGDYGYTF; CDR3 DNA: TGTGCCAGCAGCGGACAGGGAGACTATGGCTACACCTTC
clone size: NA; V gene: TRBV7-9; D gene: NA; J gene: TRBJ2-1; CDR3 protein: CASSLIGQHNEQFF; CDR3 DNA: TGTGCCAGCAGCTTAATAGGACAACACAATGAGCAGTTCTTC
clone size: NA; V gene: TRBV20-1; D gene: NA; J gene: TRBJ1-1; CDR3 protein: CSARIVTEAFF; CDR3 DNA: TGCAGTGCTAGAATAGTCACTGAAGCTTTCTTT
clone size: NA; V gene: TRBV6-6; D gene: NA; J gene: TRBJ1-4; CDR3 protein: CASSYLGRLGEKLFF; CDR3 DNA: TGTGCCAGCAGTTACTTGGGACGGCTAGGTGAAAAACTGTTTTTT
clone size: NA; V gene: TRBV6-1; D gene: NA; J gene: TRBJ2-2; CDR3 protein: CASGWGRGFAGELFF; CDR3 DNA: TGTGCCAGTGGGTGGGGCAGGGGTTTCGCCGGGGAGCTGTTTTTT
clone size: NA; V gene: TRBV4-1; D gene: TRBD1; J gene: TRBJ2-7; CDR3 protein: CASSQGQGAYEQYF; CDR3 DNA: TGCGCCAGCAGCCAAGGACAGGGGGCCTACGAGCAGTACTTC
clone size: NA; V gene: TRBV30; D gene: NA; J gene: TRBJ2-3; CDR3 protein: CAWSGDRRTDTQYF; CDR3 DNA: TGTGCCTGGAGTGGGGATCGGCGGACAGATACGCAGTATTTT
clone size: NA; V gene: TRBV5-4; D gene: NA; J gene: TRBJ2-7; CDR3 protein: CASSPANGASQYF; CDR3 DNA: TGTGCCAGCAGCCCCGCGAATGGGGCCTCCCAGTACTTC
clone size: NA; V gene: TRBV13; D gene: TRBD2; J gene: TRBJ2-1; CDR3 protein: CASSLRRPVLAVSDQFF; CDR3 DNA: TGTGCCAGCAGCTTAAGGCGCCCGGTACTAGCGGTCTCCGACCAGTTCTTC
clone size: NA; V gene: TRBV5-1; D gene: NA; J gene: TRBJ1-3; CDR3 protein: CASSPGQGGNTIYF; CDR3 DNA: TGCGCCAGCAGCCCGGGTCAGGGCGGAAACACCATATATTTT
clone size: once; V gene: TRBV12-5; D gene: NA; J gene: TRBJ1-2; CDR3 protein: CASAADPQVGYTF; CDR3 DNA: TGTGCTAGTGCCGCGGACCCGCAGGTTGGCTACACCTTC
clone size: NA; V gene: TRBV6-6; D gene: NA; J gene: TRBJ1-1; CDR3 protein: CASSPHTLGTEAFF; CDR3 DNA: TGTGCCAGCAGCCCACATACACTGGGCACTGAAGCTTTCTTT
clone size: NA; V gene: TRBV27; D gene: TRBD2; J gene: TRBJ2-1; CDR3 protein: CASSFSTSGGNEQFF; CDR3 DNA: TGTGCCAGCAGTTTTTCGACTAGCGGGGGGAATGAGCAGTTCTTC
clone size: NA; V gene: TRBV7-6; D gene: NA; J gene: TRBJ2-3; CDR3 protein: CASSFVSGFTDTQYF; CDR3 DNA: TGTGCCAGCAGCTTTGTGTCGGGGTTCACAGATACGCAGTATTTT
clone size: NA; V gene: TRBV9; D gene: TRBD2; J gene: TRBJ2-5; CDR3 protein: CASSVSGRDGETQYF; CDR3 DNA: TGTGCCAGCAGCGTCAGCGGGAGGGATGGGGAGACCCAGTACTTC
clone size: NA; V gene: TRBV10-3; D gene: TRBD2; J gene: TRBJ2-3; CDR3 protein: CAIQGGRGTDTQYF; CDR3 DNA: TGTGCCATCCAGGGCGGGAGGGGCACAGATACGCAGTATTTT
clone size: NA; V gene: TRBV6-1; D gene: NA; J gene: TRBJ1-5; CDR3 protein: CASSGVDRSSNQPQHF; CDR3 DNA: TGTGCCAGCAGTGGAGTAGACAGATCTAGCAATCAGCCCCAGCATTTT
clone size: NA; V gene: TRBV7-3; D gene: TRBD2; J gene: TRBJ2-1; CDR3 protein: CASSPTGLAGYNEQFF; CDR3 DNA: TGTGCCAGCAGCCCCACGGGACTAGCGGGATACAATGAGCAGTTCTTC
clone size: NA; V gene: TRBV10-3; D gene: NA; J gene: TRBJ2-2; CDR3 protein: CAISVNPLEEGTGELFF; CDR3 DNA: TGTGCCATCAGTGTCAATCCACTAGAAGAGGGCACCGGGGAGCTGTTTTTT
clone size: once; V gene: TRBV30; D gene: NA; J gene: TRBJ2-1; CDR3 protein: CAWSPPPYNEQFF; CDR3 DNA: TGTGCCTGGAGCCCTCCCCCCTACAATGAGCAGTTCTTC
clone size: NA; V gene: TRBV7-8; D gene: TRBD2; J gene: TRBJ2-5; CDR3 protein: CASSLDLAGELETQYF; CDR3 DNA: TGTGCCAGCAGCTTAGATCTAGCGGGAGAGTTAGAGACCCAGTACTTC
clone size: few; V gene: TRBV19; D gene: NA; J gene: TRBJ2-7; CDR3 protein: CASSILGRTYEQYF; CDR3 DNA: TGTGCCAGTAGTATACTCGGCAGAACCTACGAGCAGTACTTC
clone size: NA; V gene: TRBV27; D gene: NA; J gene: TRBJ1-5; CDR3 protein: CASSFGEGQPQHF; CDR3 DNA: NA
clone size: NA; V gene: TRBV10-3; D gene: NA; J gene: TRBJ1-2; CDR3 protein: CAISEGTQYGYTF; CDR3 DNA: TGTGCCATCAGTGAAGGGACGCAGTATGGCTACACCTTC
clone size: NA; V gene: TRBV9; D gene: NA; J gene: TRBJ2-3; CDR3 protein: CASSEELTGGTDTQYF; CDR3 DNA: TGTGCCAGCAGCGAGGAGTTAACGGGAGGCACAGATACGCAGTATTTT
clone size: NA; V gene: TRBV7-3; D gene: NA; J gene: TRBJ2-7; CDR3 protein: CASSFGREFEQYF; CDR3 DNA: TGTGCCAGCAGCTTCGGACGGGAGTTCGAGCAGTACTTC
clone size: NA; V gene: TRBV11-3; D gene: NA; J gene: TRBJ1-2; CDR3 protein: CASSSRAGTDGYTF; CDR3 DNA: TGTGCCAGCAGCTCCCGGGCCGGGACGGATGGCTACACCTTC
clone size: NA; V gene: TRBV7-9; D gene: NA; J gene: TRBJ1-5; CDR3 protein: CASSLGRLQPQHF; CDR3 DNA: TGTGCCAGCAGCTTAGGTCGGCTTCAGCCCCAGCATTTT
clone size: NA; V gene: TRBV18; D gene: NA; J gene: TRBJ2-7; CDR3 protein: CASSPRTGETEQYF; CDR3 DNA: TGTGCCAGCTCACCGCGGACTGGGGAAACCGAGCAGTACTTC
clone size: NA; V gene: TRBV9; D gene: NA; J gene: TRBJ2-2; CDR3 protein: CASSFYRDTGELFF; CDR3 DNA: TGTGCCAGCAGCTTCTACAGGGACACCGGGGAGCTGTTTTTT
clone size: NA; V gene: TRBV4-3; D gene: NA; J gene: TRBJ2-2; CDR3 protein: CASSQDTAGRTTGELFF; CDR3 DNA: TGCGCCAGCAGCCAAGATACGGCGGGTAGGACCACCGGGGAGCTGTTTTTT
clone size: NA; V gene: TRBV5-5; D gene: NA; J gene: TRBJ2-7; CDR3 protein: CASSLDSWSQQYF; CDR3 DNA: TGTGCCAGCAGCTTGGATTCCTGGTCCCAGCAGTACTTC
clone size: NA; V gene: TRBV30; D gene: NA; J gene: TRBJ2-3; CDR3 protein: CAWSGTTSTDTQYF; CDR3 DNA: TGTGCCTGGAGCGGGACAACTAGCACAGATACGCAGTATTTT
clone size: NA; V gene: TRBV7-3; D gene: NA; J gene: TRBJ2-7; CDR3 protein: CASSPSGSGGYEQYF; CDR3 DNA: TGTGCCAGCAGCCCCTCGGGTAGCGGAGGCTACGAGCAGTACTTC
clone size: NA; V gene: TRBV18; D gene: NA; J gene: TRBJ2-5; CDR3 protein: CASTYKGPPQETQYF; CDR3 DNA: TGTGCCAGCACCTATAAGGGCCCCCCGCAAGAGACCCAGTACTTC